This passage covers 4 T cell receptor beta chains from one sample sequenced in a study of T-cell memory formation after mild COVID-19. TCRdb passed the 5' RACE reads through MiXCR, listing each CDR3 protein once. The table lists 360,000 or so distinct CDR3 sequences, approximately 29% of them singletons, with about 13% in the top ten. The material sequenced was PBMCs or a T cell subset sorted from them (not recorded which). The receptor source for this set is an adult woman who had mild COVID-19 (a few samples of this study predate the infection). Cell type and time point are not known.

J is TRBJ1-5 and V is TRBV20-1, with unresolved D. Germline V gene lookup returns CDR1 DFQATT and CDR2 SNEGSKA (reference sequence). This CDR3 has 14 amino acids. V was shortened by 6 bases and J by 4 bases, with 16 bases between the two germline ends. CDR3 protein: CSATPRRHNQPQHF. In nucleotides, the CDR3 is TGCAGTGCCACCCCCCGGCGGCATAATCAGCCCCAGCATTTT.

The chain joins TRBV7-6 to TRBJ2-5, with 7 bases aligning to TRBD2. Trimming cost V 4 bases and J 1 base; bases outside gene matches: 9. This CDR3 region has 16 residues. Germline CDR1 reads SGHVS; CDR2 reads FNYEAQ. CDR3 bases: TGTGCCAGCAGCTCATTCCCCCGCGGGAGCCAAGAGACCCAGTACTTC. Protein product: CASSSFPRGSQETQYF.

The CDR3 DNA is TGTGCCAGCAGCACGAAGCGGGGGAGCACAGATACGCAGTATTTT. Amino acid sequence: CASSTKRGSTDTQYF. This rearrangement joins TRBV7-9 to TRBJ2-3, with 8 bases fitting TRBD2. V was pared by 5 bases and J by 0 bases, with 4 bases of the junction left unmatched. This CDR3 is built from 15 residues. In germline, CDR1 is SEHNR, CDR2 FQNEAQ (reference sequence).

CDR3 nucleotides: TGTGCCAGCAGTGAAGACTCTAGCGGGAGTTGGAATTTGTACTTC. It yields the protein CASSEDSSGSWNLYF. The rearrangement uses TRBV6-1 and TRBJ2-7, with 10 nucleotides matching TRBD2. V lost 1 base, J lost 12 bases, and 12 bases stayed unmatched. In germline, CDR1 is MNHNS, CDR2 SASEGT. The CDR3 has 15 amino acids.